This entry concerns a single T cell receptor (beta chain). Its antigen is not known. A single heparinised draw of roughly 100 mL on average was taken per donor. This CDR3 is 15 amino acids long. The germline CDR1 and CDR2 sequences are KGHSH and LQKENI. V lost 3 bases, J lost 2 bases, and 11 bases lay in between. This sample was included in a study of beta chain features in type 1 diabetes. Notes on the study in general: An over-representation of cells with high TCR expression could result from cDNA sequencing.

TCRB transcripts that were expressed got sequenced, as all of the isolated RNA had been reverse transcribed. Method: immunoSEQ multiplex PCR; TCRdb's copy keeps in-frame clones and lacks some. This sample yields about 140,000 clones, of which approximately 9.8% are seen a single time; approximately 0.69% belongs to the top ten. The chain links TRBV18 to TRBJ1-5; tentatively, D is TRBD1 (6 bases). The sample was central memory CD4+ T cells from blood. This receptor was taken from a woman in her 40s in good health. CDR3 sequence: CASSPTGLGNQPQHF. The CDR3 bases are TGTGCCAGCTCACCCACAGGGCTAGGCAATCAGCCCCAGCATTTT.